This TCR beta chain was captured in a study of CD8+CD57+ T cells in acquired aplastic anemia. Germline CDR1 reads SGHRS; CDR2 reads YFSETQ. The CDR3 totals 15 residues. V gave up 3 bases and J gave up 5 bases, with 14 bases separating them. CDR3 and TCR beta VDJ profiling relied on genomic DNA as the template. TCRdb processed the reads anew with MiXCR; each CDR3 protein has one entry. The repertoire consists of 200,000 or so distinct CDR3 sequences, with 40% to 50% occurring once and the leading ten covering 8% to 10%. An expansion of CD8+CD57+ cells by flow cytometry had been shown in patients chosen for sequencing.

The TCR originated in a human donor with aplastic anemia. The sequenced sample was sorted CD4+, CD8+, or CD8+CD57+ T cells (not recorded which) from PBMCs. The chain uses TRBV5-1 and TRBJ2-2; tentatively, D is TRBD2 (6 bases). The CDR3 spells CASSYRDSRTGELFF. The CDR3 bases are TGCGCCAGCAGCTACCGGGACTCCCGAACCGGGGAGCTGTTTTTT.